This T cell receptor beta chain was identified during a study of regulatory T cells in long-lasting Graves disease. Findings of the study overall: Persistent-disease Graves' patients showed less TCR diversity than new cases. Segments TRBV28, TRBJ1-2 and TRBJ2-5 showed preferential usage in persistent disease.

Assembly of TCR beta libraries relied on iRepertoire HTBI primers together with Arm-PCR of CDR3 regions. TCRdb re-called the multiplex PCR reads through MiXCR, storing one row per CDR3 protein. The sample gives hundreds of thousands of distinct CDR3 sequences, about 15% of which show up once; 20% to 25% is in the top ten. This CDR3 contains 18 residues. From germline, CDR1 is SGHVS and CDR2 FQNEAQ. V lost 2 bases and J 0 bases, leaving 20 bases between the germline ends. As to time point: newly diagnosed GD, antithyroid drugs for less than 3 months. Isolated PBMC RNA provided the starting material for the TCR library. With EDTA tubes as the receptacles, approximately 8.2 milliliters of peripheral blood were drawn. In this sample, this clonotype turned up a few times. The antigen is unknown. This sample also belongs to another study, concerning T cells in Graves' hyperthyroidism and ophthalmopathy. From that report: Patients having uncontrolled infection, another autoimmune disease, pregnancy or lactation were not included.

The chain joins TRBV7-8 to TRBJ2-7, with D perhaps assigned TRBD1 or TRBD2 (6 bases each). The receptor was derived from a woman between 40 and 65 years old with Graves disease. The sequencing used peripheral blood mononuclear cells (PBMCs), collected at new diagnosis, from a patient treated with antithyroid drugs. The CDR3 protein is CASSLKLGGRMSSYEQYF. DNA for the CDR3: TGTGCCAGCAGCTTAAAGTTGGGGGGCAGGATGAGCTCCTACGAGCAGTACTTC.